This paragraph covers one TCR beta chain sequence. Antigen specificity is unknown. The data were obtained in a study of cytomegalovirus exposure and HLA in healthy donors. Notes on the study in general: For TCR beta chains, V- and J-gene trimming was later linked to a missense DCLRE1C variant. The authors later found most CMV-associated TCR beta chains appeared HLA-restricted.

Primers included in the PCR were 60 Vbeta and 13 Jbeta primers. The repertoire was sequenced with immunoSEQ multiplex PCR; TCRdb's copy has only in-frame clones and lacks some. The data contain about 88,000 clones, approximately 90% of them singletons. The source material was PBMCs. This TCR derives from a young man in good health and CMV-seronegative.

The CDR3 DNA sequence: TGTGCCTGGAGACTAGCGGGAGGGGGCCATAATTGGTACGAGCAGTACTTC. Protein sequence: CAWRLAGGGHNWYEQYF. The rearrangement links TRBV30 to TRBJ2-5; 13 bases line up with TRBD2. With the DNA end fitting TRBJ2-7 better, the J assignment may be wrong. In germline, CDR1 is GTSNPN, CDR2 SVGIG (reference sequence). This CDR3 is built from 17 residues.